Listed below are T cell receptor beta chains from one sample, sequenced in a study of blood T cell repertoires in COVID-19. Here immunoSEQ multiplex PCR was the method, and the copy in TCRdb shows in-frame clones only, minus some. Among roughly 130,000 clones listed, under 85% were seen once. Sequenced: peripheral blood. These receptors originate from a woman aged 55-69 years with acute or convalescent COVID-19. CDR3s include the opening cysteine and the closing phenylalanine or tryptophan. Each record gives: V gene, D gene, J gene, CDR3 length, clone size, CDR3 protein, CDR3 DNA. D genes are given only for firm matches. Only some rows state a clone size, as once, few, many or a class for expanded clones.

TRBV3-1/TRBV3-2,NA,TRBJ2-4,15,NA,CASSETVERMNIQYF,TGTGCCAGCAGCGAGACTGTCGAGCGGATGAACATTCAGTACTTC
TRBV2,NA,TRBJ1-1,13,NA,CASSDYVKRVTFF,TGTGCCAGCAGTGATTATGTTAAGAGGGTCACTTTCTTT
TRBV10-3,NA,TRBJ1-2,12,NA,CAITLGGDGYTF,TGTGCCATCACCCTGGGGGGTGATGGCTACACCTTC
TRBV7-9,TRBD1,TRBJ1-1,14,once,CASSRGQGRGEAFF,TGTGCCAGCAGTCGCGGACAGGGGCGGGGTGAAGCTTTCTTT
TRBV19,NA,TRBJ1-5,15,NA,CASSIWDGEDQPQHF,TGTGCCAGTAGTATTTGGGACGGGGAGGATCAGCCCCAGCATTTT
TRBV20-1,NA,TRBJ1-4,14,once,CSASTGNLEEKLFF,TGCAGTGCTAGTACCGGGAACCTTGAGGAAAAACTGTTTTTT
TRBV18,TRBD1,TRBJ1-3,13,few,CASSPGTGDTIYF,TGTGCCAGCTCACCAGGGACAGGGGACACCATATATTTT
TRBV24-1,TRBD1,TRBJ1-1,15,once,CATSDSGGANTEAFF,TGTGCCACCAGTGATTCAGGGGGCGCGAACACTGAAGCTTTCTTT
TRBV12-5,TRBD1,TRBJ1-1,15,few,CASSPGTVMNTEAFF,TGTGCTAGTTCTCCCGGGACAGTTATGAACACTGAAGCTTTCTTT
TRBV27,NA,TRBJ1-5,16,NA,CASSSAKGFSNQPQHF,TGTGCCAGCAGTTCTGCTAAGGGGTTTAGCAATCAGCCCCAGCATTTT
TRBV5-6,TRBD1,TRBJ1-4,16,NA,CASSLFGTATNEKLFF,TGTGCCAGCAGCTTGTTTGGGACAGCAACTAATGAAAAACTGTTTTTT
TRBV10-3,NA,TRBJ2-6,15,NA,CAISESGIKDNVLTF,TGTGCCATCAGTGAGTCGGGCATCAAAGACAACGTCCTGACTTTC
TRBV30,TRBD1,TRBJ1-2,13,NA,CAWSLTGGGGYTF,TGTGCCTGGAGCCTAACAGGGGGGGGTGGCTACACCTTC
TRBV6-5,TRBD1,TRBJ2-2,15,NA,CASSPRTGNTGELFF,TGTGCCAGCAGCCCCAGGACAGGGAACACCGGGGAGCTGTTTTTT
TRBV9,NA,TRBJ2-2,15,NA,CASSAGTFNTGELFF,TGTGCCAGCAGCGCCGGGACTTTTAACACCGGGGAGCTGTTTTTT
TRBV25-1,TRBD1,TRBJ1-5,14,NA,CASGQTGLGQPQHF,TGTGCCAGCGGACAGACAGGGTTAGGACAGCCCCAGCATTTT
TRBV3-1/TRBV3-2,TRBD1,TRBJ1-1,15,NA,CASSLPGPSRGEAFF,TGTGCCAGCAGTCTTCCGGGCCCTTCCAGGGGGGAAGCTTTCTTT
TRBV6-2/TRBV6-3,NA,TRBJ2-5,13,NA,CASSTPGWETQYF,TGTGCCAGCAGCACACCTGGTTGGGAGACCCAGTACTTC
TRBV11-2,NA,TRBJ1-2,14,NA,CASSLGSGQSGYTF,TGTGCCAGCAGCTTAGGGTCAGGTCAGAGTGGCTACACCTTC
TRBV12-3/TRBV12-4,NA,TRBJ1-3,13,NA,CASSLSSGNTIYF,TGTGCCAGCAGTCTTAGCTCTGGAAACACCATATATTTT
TRBV9,NA,TRBJ1-4,19,NA,CASSPRSGPILRTNEKLFF,TGTGCCAGCAGCCCCCGCTCTGGGCCAATATTGCGAACTAATGAAAAACTGTTTTTT
TRBV27,TRBD1,TRBJ2-7,14,once,CASSLGTGGGEQYF,TGTGCCAGCAGTTTAGGTACAGGGGGTGGCGAGCAGTACTTC
TRBV27,NA,TRBJ2-3,14,few,CASSSPGVGDTQYF,TGTGCCAGCAGTTCCCCGGGGGTTGGAGATACGCAGTATTTT
TRBV20-1,NA,TRBJ1-3,13,NA,CSASQFGTLTIYF,TGCAGTGCTAGTCAATTCGGGACTCTCACCATATATTTT
TRBV19,NA,TRBJ1-5,14,NA,CASSMRESNQPQHF,TGTGCCAGTAGTATGAGGGAGAGCAATCAGCCCCAGCATTTT
TRBV30,TRBD1,TRBJ1-1,16,NA,CAWSVQGLGRGTEAFF,TGTGCCTGGAGTGTACAGGGGCTAGGCCGGGGAACTGAAGCTTTCTTT
TRBV27,TRBD1,TRBJ1-6,15,NA,CASSFGTVGNSPLHF,TGTGCCAGCAGTTTTGGGACAGTCGGGAATTCACCCCTCCACTTT
TRBV27,TRBD1,TRBJ1-2,14,NA,CASSPGQARDGYTF,TGTGCCAGCAGCCCCGGACAGGCACGGGATGGCTACACCTTC
TRBV9,TRBD1,TRBJ1-2,15,NA,CASSPGGQGGKGYTF,TGTGCCAGCAGCCCGGGGGGACAGGGGGGAAAAGGCTACACCTTC
TRBV2,NA,TRBJ1-5,14,NA,CASSEGTVGQPQHF,TGTGCCAGCAGTGAAGGGACAGTGGGACAGCCCCAGCATTTT
TRBV3-1/TRBV3-2,TRBD1,TRBJ1-5,15,NA,CASSRGQGQNQPQHF,TGTGCCAGCAGCCGCGGACAGGGCCAGAATCAGCCCCAGCATTTT
TRBV5-1,NA,TRBJ1-3,17,NA,CASSLANGRASGNTIYF,TGCGCCAGCAGCTTGGCCAACGGGAGGGCGTCCGGAAACACCATATATTTT
TRBV4-1,NA,TRBJ1-1,15,NA,CASSQDGGMNTEAFF,TGCGCCAGCAGCCAAGACGGGGGGATGAACACTGAAGCTTTCTTT
TRBV7-6,TRBD2,TRBJ2-5,15,NA,CASSNRGDLPRTQYF,TGTGCCAGCAGCAATCGGGGGGACCTCCCACGGACCCAGTACTTC
TRBV14,TRBD1,TRBJ1-6,14,NA,CASSPRDRNSPLHF,TGTGCCAGCAGCCCGCGGGACAGAAATTCACCCCTCCACTTT
TRBV5-1,NA,TRBJ2-1,15,NA,CASSKDTRNYNEQFF,TGCGCCAGCAGCAAGGACACCCGAAATTACAATGAGCAGTTCTTC
TRBV5-4,TRBD1,TRBJ1-1,15,NA,CASSAAPGQGNQAFF,TGTGCCAGCAGCGCGGCACCGGGACAGGGTAATCAAGCTTTCTTT
TRBV30,TRBD1,TRBJ2-1,14,NA,CAWSVGQGSNEQFF,TGTGCCTGGAGTGTGGGACAGGGAAGCAATGAGCAGTTCTTC
TRBV7-9,NA,TRBJ1-2,11,NA,CASSLDRSYTF,TGTGCCAGCAGCCTCGACAGGAGCTACACCTTC
TRBV10-3,NA,TRBJ2-1,14,NA,CAISSQGPGDEQFF,TGTGCCATCAGCTCACAGGGGCCGGGAGATGAGCAGTTCTTC
TRBV11-2,TRBD1,TRBJ2-5,15,once,CASSLKGTVQETQYF,TGTGCCAGCAGCTTAAAAGGGACAGTCCAAGAGACCCAGTACTTC
TRBV5-1,NA,TRBJ1-1,15,NA,CASSLGGQIYTEAFF,TGCGCCAGCAGCTTGGGTGGGCAGATATACACTGAAGCTTTCTTT
TRBV7-9,NA,TRBJ2-2,14,NA,CASSPDSNTGELFF,TGTGCCAGCAGCCCGGACTCGAACACCGGGGAGCTGTTTTTT
TRBV27,NA,TRBJ2-7,14,NA,CASSFTPSSYEQYF,TGTGCCAGCAGTTTTACCCCCAGCTCCTACGAGCAGTACTTC
TRBV6-5,NA,TRBJ1-6,15,NA,CASSYLGGTGSPLHF,TGTGCCAGCAGTTACCTGGGTGGCACGGGGTCACCCCTCCACTTT
TRBV7-9,NA,TRBJ2-3,13,NA,CASSLSYTDTQYF,TGTGCCAGCAGCTTGTCCTACACAGATACGCAGTATTTT
TRBV6-5,NA,TRBJ1-2,12,NA,CASYTTGYGYTF,TGTGCCAGCTATACTACAGGGTATGGCTACACCTTC
TRBV6-5,NA,TRBJ1-3,15,NA,CASSFHFSSGNTIYF,TGTGCCAGCAGTTTCCATTTCAGCTCTGGAAACACCATATATTTT
TRBV5-1,TRBD1,TRBJ1-1,14,NA,CASSRGQGTTEAFF,TGCGCCAGCAGCCGTGGACAGGGGACAACTGAAGCTTTCTTT
TRBV9,NA,TRBJ1-5,15,few,CASSVGADTRQPQHF,TGTGCCAGCAGCGTAGGGGCAGACACCCGTCAGCCCCAGCATTTT
TRBV29-1,NA,TRBJ1-2,16,NA,CSVEAGLDKRSSGYTF,TGCAGCGTTGAAGCCGGGCTGGACAAGAGATCATCAGGCTACACCTTC